Below, 21 T cell receptor beta chains from the same sample are listed, as sequenced in a study of T-cell memory formation after mild COVID-19. MiXCR, applied by TCRdb to the 5' RACE reads, yields one record per CDR3 protein. The sample includes some 150,000 distinct CDR3 sequences, approximately 5.7% of them seen just once. The sample consisted of PBMCs or a T cell subset sorted from them (not recorded which). The receptor set was obtained from an adult woman who had mild COVID-19 (a few samples of this study predate the infection). Cell type and time point are not known.

The chain has TRBV10-3 and TRBJ2-1, with 7 bases identical to TRBD2. In germline, CDR1 is ENHRY, CDR2 SYGVKD. This CDR3 spans 15 amino acids. The V segment lost 6 bases and the J segment 5 bases; nucleotides outside the gene matches: 10. The DNA for the CDR3 is TGTGCCATCAGGAGTACTAGCGCCGTAGACAATGAGCAGTTCTTC. Translating it yields CAIRSTSAVDNEQFF.

The CDR3 DNA follows: TGTGCCTGGAGCCGACAGGCAAGGGTGAACACTGAAGCTTTCTTT. Amino acid sequence: CAWSRQARVNTEAFF. This chain connects TRBV30 to TRBJ1-1, with D possibly being TRBD1 (6 bases). This CDR3 comprises 15 residues. V was cut by 3 bases and J by 0 bases, with 14 bases left in between. CDR1 GTSNPN and CDR2 SVGIG come from the germline V gene (reference sequence).

This chain uses TRBV2 with TRBJ2-1, with 8 bases fitting TRBD2. This CDR3 has 16 amino acids. Germline CDR1 SNHLY, CDR2 FYNNEI. The J segment lost 0 bases and the V segment lost 2 bases, leaving 3 bases of the junction unmatched. The CDR3 is CASSEQAGVSYNEQFF. The CDR3 bases are TGTGCCAGCAGTGAACAAGCGGGAGTCTCCTACAATGAGCAGTTCTTC.

This clonotype was counted ten times or more. This chain uses TRBV18 with TRBJ1-1; no definite D call. The V end lost 2 bases, the J end lost 2 bases, and 9 bases lay between the germline ends. The V gene's germline CDR1 is KGHSH and CDR2 LQKENI. The CDR3 runs 14 residues. The CDR3 region is CASSPIGRNTEAFF. The CDR3 coding sequence is TGTGCCAGCTCACCAATTGGTCGAAACACTGAAGCTTTCTTT.

In its sample, this clonotype was seen a few times. This CDR3 is CASGARWGTEAFF. The CDR3, as DNA: TGTGCCAGCGGTGCTAGGTGGGGCACTGAAGCTTTCTTT. J is TRBJ1-1 and V is TRBV7-9, with D uncertain. This CDR3 is built from 13 residues. The germline gives CDR1 SEHNR, CDR2 FQNEAQ (reference sequence). Trimming took off 8 bases at V and 4 bases at J, with 14 bases between the two ends.

The rearrangement joins TRBV12-3 or TRBV12-4 to TRBJ2-3; the D gene could be TRBD1 or TRBD2 (5 bases each). The V end was cut by 5 bases, the J end by 2 bases, with 17 bases between. This CDR3 has 16 residues. The CDR3 DNA follows: TGTGCCAGCAGTCCGGGACGGAGGCCCTACACAGATACGCAGTATTTT. As protein: CASSPGRRPYTDTQYF.

This clonotype was seen repeatedly, ten times or more. The junction shows a germline mismatch at one end, possibly a read error. CDR3 coding DNA: TGCGCCAGCAGCCAAGATCCGGGCAGCTCTCGAAACACCATATATTTT. It specifies CASSQDPGSSRNTIYF. The chain recombines TRBV4-3 with TRBJ1-3; D gene uncertain. Per germline, CDR1 LGHNA and CDR2 YSLEER. The CDR3 has 16 residues.

The chain combines TRBV4-3 with TRBJ1-3; D may be TRBD1 (5 bases). Germline-derived CDR1 and CDR2 are LGHNA and YSLEER. V was shortened by 2 bases and J by 0 bases, with 14 bases between the two germline ends. This CDR3 region has 17 residues. The CDR3 DNA is TGCGCCAGCAGCCAATGGATCGACAGAGGCTCTGGAAACACCATATATTTT. Its translation: CASSQWIDRGSGNTIYF.

This clonotype has at least ten counts. The chain links TRBV7-9 to TRBJ1-2; possibly TRBD1 for D (5 bases). The CDR3 contains 18 residues. V gave up 3 bases and J gave up 2 bases, with 22 bases separating them. CDR1 and CDR2 (germline): SEHNR, FQNEAQ (reference sequence). The CDR3 region has the DNA TGTGCCAGCAGCTTGAGGACCGCGCAACGGGGACCGAACTATGGCTACACCTTC. Amino acid sequence: CASSLRTAQRGPNYGYTF.

This clonotype was counted at least ten times. The CDR3 loop is CASSERPGQGEFF. CDR3 bases: TGTGCCAGCAGCGAGAGACCGGGACAGGGGGAGTTCTTC. The V gene is TRBV9, the J gene TRBJ2-1; 11 nucleotides align to TRBD1. The CDR3 totals 13 residues. The V and J ends lost 3 bases and 14 bases, in that order; junction bases with no gene match: 7. Germline CDR1 SGDLS, CDR2 YYNGEE. Full variable domain (outside the CDR3, taken from reference TRBV9 and TRBJ2-1): DSGVTQTPKHLITATGQRVTLRCSPRSGDLSVYWYQQSLDQGLQFLIQYYNGEERAKGNILERFSAQQFPDLHSELNLSSLELGDSALYFCASSERPGQGEFFGPGTRLTVL.

This clonotype occurred many times. The chain employs TRBV6-5 and TRBJ2-1; D unclear. Germline assignment: CDR1 MNHEY and CDR2 SVGAGI. Between the trimmed V and J ends, which lost 5 bases and 6 bases, there was a span of 11 bases. CDR3 size: 13 residues. The CDR3: CASSREVGNEQFF. The CDR3 region has the DNA TGTGCCAGCAGTAGGGAAGTAGGCAATGAGCAGTTCTTC.

This clonotype showed up many times. The chain carries TRBV10-3 and TRBJ2-3; the D is unclear. The CDR3 covers 15 residues. Per germline, CDR1 ENHRY and CDR2 SYGVKD. V gave up 6 bases and J gave up 1 base, with 14 bases separating them. The CDR3 loop is CAISEESMRTDTQYF. Written as DNA, the CDR3 is TGTGCCATCAGCGAGGAAAGCATGCGCACAGATACGCAGTATTTT.

V is TRBV7-9 and J is TRBJ2-3, with D perhaps given as TRBD1 or TRBD2 (6 bases each). CDR1 SEHNR and CDR2 FQNEAQ come from the germline V gene (reference sequence). The CDR3 extends over 15 amino acids. V lost 5 bases, J lost 5 bases, and 17 bases lay in between. CDR3 nucleotides: TGTGCCAGCAGCATAAGTGTCGGGGGCGGAGATACGCAGTATTTT. Translated: CASSISVGGGDTQYF. The complete variable domain, with remaining parts taken from reference TRBV7-9 and TRBJ2-3, reads DTGVSQNPRHKITKRGQNVTFRCDPISEHNRLYWYRQTLGQGPEFLTYFQNEAQLEKSRLLSDRFSAERPKGSFSTLEIQRTEQGDSAMYLCASSISVGGGDTQYFGPGTRLTVL.

This rearrangement joins TRBV3-1 to TRBJ2-7, with 11 nucleotides matching TRBD2. The germline V gene has CDR1 LGHDT and CDR2 YNNKEL (reference sequence). V was pared by 5 bases and J by 2 bases, with 5 bases of the junction left unmatched. CDR3 size: 15 residues. CDR3 DNA sequence: TGTGCCAGCAGCTCTACTAGCGGGGGTCCCTACGAGCAGTACTTC. Its protein is CASSSTSGGPYEQYF.

This rearrangement joins TRBV7-9 to TRBJ2-7, with TRBD1 identical over 10 bases. In germline, CDR1 is SEHNR, CDR2 FQNEAQ (reference sequence). The CDR3 length is 16 residues. With V trimmed by 3 bases and J by 2 bases, 7 bases remained unmatched. The CDR3 region has the DNA TGTGCCAGCAGCTTCGACAAGGGACAGGGGACCTACGAGCAGTACTTC. It codes for CASSFDKGQGTYEQYF.

This clonotype came up a few times. J is TRBJ1-1 and V is TRBV29-1, with unresolved D. The CDR3 covers 13 residues. Germline values: CDR1 SQVTM, CDR2 ANQGSEA. The CDR3 nucleotides are TGCAGTCCCTTTGGTCCCCTGAACGGTGAAGCTTTCTTT. Amino acid sequence: CSPFGPLNGEAFF.

This clonotype was detected many times. V is TRBV7-2 and J is TRBJ2-1, with D tentatively TRBD2 (7 bases). Between the trimmed V and J ends, which lost 6 bases and 0 bases, there was a span of 9 bases. CDR1 is SGHTA, CDR2 FQGNSA, per germline. The CDR3 runs 14 residues. CDR3 DNA: TGTGCCAGCAGAGGGGGGGACTCCTACAATGAGCAGTTCTTC. Translating gives CASRGGDSYNEQFF.

This clonotype was detected only a few times. The chain employs TRBV18 and TRBJ2-1, with 9 bases that match TRBD1. The CDR3 consists of 16 residues. The germline gives CDR1 KGHSH, CDR2 LQKENI. The ends lost 6 bases at V and 10 bases at J; junction bases unmatched: 16. CDR3 amino acids: CASSQRQQGANTEQFF. The CDR3 DNA reads as TGTGCCAGCTCTCAAAGGCAACAGGGGGCGAATACCGAGCAGTTCTTC.

The chain combines TRBV19 with TRBJ2-1, with 12 bases fitting TRBD2. This CDR3 is built from 14 residues. Germline CDR1 reads LNHDA; CDR2 reads SQIVND (reference sequence). Trimming cost V 8 bases and J 7 bases; bases outside gene matches: 6. The CDR3 bases are TGTGCCAGTCGACTAGCGGGAGTCGGGAATGAGCAGTTCTTC. Translation gives CASRLAGVGNEQFF.

This clonotype has just a few counts. The chain employs TRBV5-1 and TRBJ2-5; D unresolved. Deletions cut 0 bases from V and 2 bases from J, with 5 bases between. Germline V gene sequence: CDR1 SGHRS, CDR2 YFSETQ. The CDR3 has 13 residues. Here the CDR3 reads CASSLVEQETQYF. CDR3 bases: TGCGCCAGCAGCTTGGTTGAGCAAGAGACCCAGTACTTC. The entire variable domain, with the rest obtained from reference TRBV5-1 and TRBJ2-5, is as follows: KAGVTQTPRYLIKTRGQQVTLSCSPISGHRSVSWYQQTPGQGLQFLFEYFSETQRNKGNFPGRFSGRQFSNSRSEMNVSTLELGDSALYLCASSLVEQETQYFGPGTRLLVL.

This clonotype was observed at least ten times. The rearrangement links TRBV5-1 to TRBJ1-5; possibly TRBD1 for D (6 bases). The CDR3 is 13 amino acids. The V end was cut by 0 bases, the J end by 7 bases, with 8 bases between. CDR1 is SGHRS and CDR2 is YFSETQ in the germline V gene. DNA for the CDR3: TGCGCCAGCAGCTTGGACAGGGAGCAGCCCCAGCATTTT. Residues: CASSLDREQPQHF. Filled out from reference TRBV5-1 and TRBJ1-5, the complete variable domain reads KAGVTQTPRYLIKTRGQQVTLSCSPISGHRSVSWYQQTPGQGLQFLFEYFSETQRNKGNFPGRFSGRQFSNSRSEMNVSTLELGDSALYLCASSLDREQPQHFGDGTRLSIL.